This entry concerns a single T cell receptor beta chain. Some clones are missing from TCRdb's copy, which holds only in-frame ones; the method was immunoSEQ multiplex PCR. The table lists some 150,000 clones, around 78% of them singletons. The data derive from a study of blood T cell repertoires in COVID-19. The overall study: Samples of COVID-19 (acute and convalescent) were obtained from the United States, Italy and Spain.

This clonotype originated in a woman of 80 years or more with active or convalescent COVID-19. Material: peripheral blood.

The CDR3 DNA reads TGTGCCAGTAGTATGCAGGAGGGTACCATTCAGTACTTC. This gives the protein CASSMQEGTIQYF. The rearrangement links TRBV19 to TRBJ2-4; possible D gene TRBD2, 6 bases. Germline values: CDR1 LNHDA, CDR2 SQIVND (reference sequence). The length of the CDR3 is 13 residues. V was clipped by 3 bases and J by 9 bases, with 12 bases between them.